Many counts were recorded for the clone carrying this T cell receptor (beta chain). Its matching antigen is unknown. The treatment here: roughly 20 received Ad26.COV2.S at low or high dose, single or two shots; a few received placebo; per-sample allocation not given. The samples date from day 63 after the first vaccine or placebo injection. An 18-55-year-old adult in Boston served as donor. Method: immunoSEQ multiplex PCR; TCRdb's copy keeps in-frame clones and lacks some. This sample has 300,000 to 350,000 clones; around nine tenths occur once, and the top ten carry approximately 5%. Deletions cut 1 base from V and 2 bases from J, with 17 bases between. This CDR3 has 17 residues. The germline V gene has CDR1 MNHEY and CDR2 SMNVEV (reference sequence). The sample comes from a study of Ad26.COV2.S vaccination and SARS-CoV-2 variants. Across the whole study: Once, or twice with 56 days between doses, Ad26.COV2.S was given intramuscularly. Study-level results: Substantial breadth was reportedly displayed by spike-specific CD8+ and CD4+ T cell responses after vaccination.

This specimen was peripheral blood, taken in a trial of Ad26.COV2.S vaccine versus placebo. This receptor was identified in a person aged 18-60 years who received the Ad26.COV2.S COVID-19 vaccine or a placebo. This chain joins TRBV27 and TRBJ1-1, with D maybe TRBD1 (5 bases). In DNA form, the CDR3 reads TGTGCCAGCAGTTTATTTCCAGGGTCCTTCAGAAACACTGAAGCTTTCTTT. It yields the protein CASSLFPGSFRNTEAFF.